Included here is one TCR beta chain sequence, with context. The antigen is undetermined. This record belongs to a study of shared clonotypes between healthy human individuals. Study-level results: Relative to clonotypes present in all four donors, those not shared had lower generation probabilities.

Naive CD8 cells comprised CD45RO-negative, CCR7-positively selected cells, excluding terminally differentiated effector memory CD45RA+ cells. Each of the donors was a healthy adult who was HIV-negative and had not had a recent acute infection or vaccination. The data were produced by immunoSEQ multiplex PCR, yet TCRdb's version contains in-frame clones alone and is incomplete. Of roughly 1,800,000 clones in the sample, about 95% were seen once. Germline V lookup: CDR1 SGHRS, CDR2 YFSETQ. The CDR3 is 15 amino acids. The V gene lost 3 bases and the J gene lost 8 bases, with 18 bases spanning the gap. The source of this sequence is a man aged 18 to 35 in good health. The sequencing input was naive CD8+ T cells sorted from blood. The J gene is TRBJ2-1, the V gene TRBV5-1, with D possibly being TRBD1 (6 bases). The CDR3 region is CASSSDSTHMDEQFF. The CDR3 DNA is TGCGCCAGCAGCTCGGACAGCACCCATATGGATGAGCAGTTCTTC.